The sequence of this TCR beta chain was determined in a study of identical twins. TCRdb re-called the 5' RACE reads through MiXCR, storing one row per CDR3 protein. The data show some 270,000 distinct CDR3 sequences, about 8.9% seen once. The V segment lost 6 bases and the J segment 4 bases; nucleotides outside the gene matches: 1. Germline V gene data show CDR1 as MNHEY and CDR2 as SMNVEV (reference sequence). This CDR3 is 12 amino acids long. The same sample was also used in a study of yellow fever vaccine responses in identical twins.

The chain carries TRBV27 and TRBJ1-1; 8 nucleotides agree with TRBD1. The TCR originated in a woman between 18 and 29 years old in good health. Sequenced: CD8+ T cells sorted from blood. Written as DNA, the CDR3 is TGTGCCAGCAGAACAGGGGGCACTGAAGCTTTCTTT. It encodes CASRTGGTEAFF.